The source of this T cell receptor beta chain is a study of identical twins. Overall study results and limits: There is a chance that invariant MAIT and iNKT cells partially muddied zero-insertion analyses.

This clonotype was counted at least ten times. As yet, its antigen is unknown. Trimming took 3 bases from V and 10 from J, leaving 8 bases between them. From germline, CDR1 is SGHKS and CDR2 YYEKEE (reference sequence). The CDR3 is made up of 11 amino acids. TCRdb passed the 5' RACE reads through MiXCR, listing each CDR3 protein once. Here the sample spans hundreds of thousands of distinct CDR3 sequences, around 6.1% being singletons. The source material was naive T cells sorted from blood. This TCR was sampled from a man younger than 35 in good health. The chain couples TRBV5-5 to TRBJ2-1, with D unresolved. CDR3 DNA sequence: TGTGCCAGCAGCTCGGCCTGGGAGCAGTTCTTC. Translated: CASSSAWEQFF.